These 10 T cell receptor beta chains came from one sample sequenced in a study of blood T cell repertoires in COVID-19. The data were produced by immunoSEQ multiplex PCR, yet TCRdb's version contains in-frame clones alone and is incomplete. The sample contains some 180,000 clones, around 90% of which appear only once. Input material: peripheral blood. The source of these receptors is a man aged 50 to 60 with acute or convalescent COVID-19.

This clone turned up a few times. CDR3 sequence: CASSVTGTGATEAFF. CDR3 sequence (DNA): TGTGCCAGCAGTGTGACCGGGACAGGGGCCACTGAAGCTTTCTTT. V is TRBV2 and J is TRBJ1-1; 10 nucleotides agree with TRBD1. Germline-derived CDR1 and CDR2 are SNHLY and FYNNEI. V gave up 4 bases and J gave up 4 bases; unmatched junction bases: 6. The CDR3 loop spans 15 amino acids. Variable domain in full (rest from reference TRBV2 and TRBJ1-1): EPEVTQTPSHQVTQMGQEVILRCVPISNHLYFYWYRQILGQKVEFLVSFYNNEISEKSEIFDDQFSVERPDGSNFTLKIRSTKLEDSAMYFCASSVTGTGATEAFFGQGTRLTVV.

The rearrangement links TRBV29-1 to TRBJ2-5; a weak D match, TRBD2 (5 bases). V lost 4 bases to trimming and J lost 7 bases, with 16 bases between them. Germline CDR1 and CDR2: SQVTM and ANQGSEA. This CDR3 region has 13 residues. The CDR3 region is CSVVFPPGWTQYF. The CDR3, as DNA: TGCAGCGTTGTTTTTCCCCCGGGATGGACCCAGTACTTC.

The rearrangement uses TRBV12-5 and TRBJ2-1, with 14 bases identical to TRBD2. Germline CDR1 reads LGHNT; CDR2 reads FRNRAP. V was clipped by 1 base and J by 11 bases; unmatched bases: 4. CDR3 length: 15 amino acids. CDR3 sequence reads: CASGLAGTSGSKQFF. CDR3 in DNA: TGTGCTAGTGGTTTGGCCGGGACTAGCGGGAGCAAGCAGTTCTTC.

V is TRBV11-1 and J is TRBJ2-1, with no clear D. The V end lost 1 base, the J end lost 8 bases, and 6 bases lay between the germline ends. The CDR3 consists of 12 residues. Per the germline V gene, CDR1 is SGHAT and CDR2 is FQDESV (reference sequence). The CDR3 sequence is CASSLVGDEQFF. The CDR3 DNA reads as TGTGCCAGCAGCTTAGTTGGAGATGAGCAGTTCTTC.

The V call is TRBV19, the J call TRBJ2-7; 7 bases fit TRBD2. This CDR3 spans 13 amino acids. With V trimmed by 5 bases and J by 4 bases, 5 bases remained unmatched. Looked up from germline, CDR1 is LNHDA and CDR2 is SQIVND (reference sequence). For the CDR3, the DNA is TGTGCCAGTAGTTCGGCGGGAGTATACGAGCAGTACTTC. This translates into CASSSAGVYEQYF.

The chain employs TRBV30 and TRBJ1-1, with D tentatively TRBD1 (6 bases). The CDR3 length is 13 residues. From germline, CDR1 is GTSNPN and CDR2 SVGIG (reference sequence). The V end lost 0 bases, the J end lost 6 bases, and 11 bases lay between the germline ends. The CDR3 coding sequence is TGTGCCTGGAGTGTAACAGGGACCGCTGAAGCTTTCTTT. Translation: CAWSVTGTAEAFF. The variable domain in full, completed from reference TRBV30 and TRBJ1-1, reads SQTIHQWPATLVQPVGSPLSLECTVEGTSNPNLYWYRQAAGRGLQLLFYSVGIGQISSEVPQNLSASRPQDRQFILSSKKLLLSDSGFYLCAWSVTGTAEAFFGQGTRLTVV.

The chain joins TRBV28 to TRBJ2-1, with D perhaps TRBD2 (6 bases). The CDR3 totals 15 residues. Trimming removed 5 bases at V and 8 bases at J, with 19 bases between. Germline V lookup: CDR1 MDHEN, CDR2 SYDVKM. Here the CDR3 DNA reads TGTGCCAGCAGTCTCGGATCAGCGGGCCCGTATGAGCAGTTCTTC. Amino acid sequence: CASSLGSAGPYEQFF.

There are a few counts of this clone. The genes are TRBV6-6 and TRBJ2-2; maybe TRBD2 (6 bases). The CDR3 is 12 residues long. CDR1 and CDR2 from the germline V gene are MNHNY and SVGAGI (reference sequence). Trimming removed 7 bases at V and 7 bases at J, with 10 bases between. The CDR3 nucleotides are TGTGCCAGCACCGGAGGGAACGGGGAGCTGTTTTTT. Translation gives CASTGGNGELFF.

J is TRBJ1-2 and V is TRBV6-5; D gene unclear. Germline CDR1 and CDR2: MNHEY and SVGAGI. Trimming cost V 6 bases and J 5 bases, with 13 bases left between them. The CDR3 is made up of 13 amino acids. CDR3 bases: TGTGCCAGCAGCCACCCCCGGGAGTATGGCTACACCTTC. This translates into CASSHPREYGYTF.

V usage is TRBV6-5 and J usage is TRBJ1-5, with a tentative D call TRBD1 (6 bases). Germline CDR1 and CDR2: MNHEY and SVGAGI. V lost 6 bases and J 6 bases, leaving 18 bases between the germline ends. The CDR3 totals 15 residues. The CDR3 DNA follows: TGTGCCAGCAGGCGGAGTACAGGGTTGGGTCAGCCCCAGCATTTT. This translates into CASRRSTGLGQPQHF.